The next 5 T cell receptor beta chains were all read from a single sample in a study of blood T cell repertoires in COVID-19. Some clones are missing from TCRdb's copy, which holds only in-frame ones; the method was immunoSEQ multiplex PCR. The top ten clones hold over 3.5% of a sample with some 300,000 clones, about nine tenths of them seen once. The specimen was PBMCs or T cells enriched from blood (not recorded which). The receptors here all came from a man aged 25 to 45 who had recovered from COVID-19.

The genes are TRBV2 and TRBJ1-6, with no clear D. The CDR3 covers 13 residues. Germline CDR1 reads SNHLY; CDR2 reads FYNNEI. V was clipped by 5 bases and J by 7 bases, with 9 bases between them. CDR3 coding DNA: TGTGCCAGCAGTCAGGTGGAAAATTCACCCCTCCACTTT. Translation gives CASSQVENSPLHF.

The V call is TRBV4-1, the J call TRBJ1-5; TRBD1 aligns across 9 bases. CDR1 and CDR2 from the germline V gene are MGHRA and YSYEKL. The CDR3 runs to 18 residues. The trim removed 1 base at V and 0 bases at J, leaving 7 bases unmatched. The CDR3 DNA reads as TGCGCCAGCAGCCAAGGGGGACAGGGACCATATAGCAATCAGCCCCAGCATTTT. Translation gives CASSQGGQGPYSNQPQHF.

This chain links TRBV9 with TRBJ1-6, with TRBD1 identical over 11 bases. Per germline, CDR1 SGDLS and CDR2 YYNGEE. After removal of 2 bases from V and 10 bases from J, the junction contained 5 bases not matched to a gene. This CDR3 has 15 amino acids. The CDR3 region has the DNA TGTGCCAGCAGCGTCACTGGGACAGGGGGATCACCCCTCCACTTT. It is translated as CASSVTGTGGSPLHF.

The chain has TRBV9 and TRBJ2-5; D might be TRBD2 (5 bases). Germline CDR1 reads SGDLS; CDR2 reads YYNGEE. Trimming pared 1 base from V and 4 bases from J, leaving 14 bases between. CDR3 length: 15 residues. The CDR3 DNA follows: TGTGCCAGCAGCGTACGGCCAAACGCGGGAGAGACCCAGTACTTC. It is translated as CASSVRPNAGETQYF.

The chain uses TRBV6-4 and TRBJ2-6; maybe TRBD1 (5 bases). CDR1 and CDR2 (germline): MRHNA, SNTAGT. The V end lost 8 bases, the J end lost 0 bases, and 14 bases lay between the germline ends. The CDR3 loop spans 16 amino acids. The CDR3 protein is CASHPEDSSGANVLTF. CDR3 DNA: TGTGCCAGCCACCCCGAAGACAGCTCTGGGGCCAACGTCCTGACTTTC.